This TCR beta chain was documented in a study of regulatory T cells in long-lasting Graves disease. In its sample, this clonotype was seen a few times. J lost 7 bases, V lost 0 bases, and 4 bases had no gene match. The CDR3 length is 13 residues. Germline CDR1 and CDR2: GTSNPN and SVGIG (reference sequence). In building TCR beta libraries, iRepertoire HTBI primers were used together with Arm-PCR of CDR3 regions. From the multiplex PCR reads, TCRdb called clonotypes with MiXCR, one entry per CDR3 protein. The sample consists of 650,000 to 700,000 distinct CDR3 sequences, 30% of them appearing once. The time point is: persistent/refractory GD, antithyroid drugs over 5 years with positive TRAb. Extracted PBMC RNA gave rise to the TCR library.

This chain joins TRBV30 and TRBJ1-2; TRBD1 aligns across 8 bases. The TCR sequence derives from a female donor with Graves disease. Here the sequenced sample was peripheral blood mononuclear cells (PBMCs), taken when the disease was refractory, from a patient treated with antithyroid drugs. The CDR3 spells CAWSVRTGSGYTF. The CDR3 DNA reads TGTGCCTGGAGTGTAAGGACAGGGAGTGGCTACACCTTC.